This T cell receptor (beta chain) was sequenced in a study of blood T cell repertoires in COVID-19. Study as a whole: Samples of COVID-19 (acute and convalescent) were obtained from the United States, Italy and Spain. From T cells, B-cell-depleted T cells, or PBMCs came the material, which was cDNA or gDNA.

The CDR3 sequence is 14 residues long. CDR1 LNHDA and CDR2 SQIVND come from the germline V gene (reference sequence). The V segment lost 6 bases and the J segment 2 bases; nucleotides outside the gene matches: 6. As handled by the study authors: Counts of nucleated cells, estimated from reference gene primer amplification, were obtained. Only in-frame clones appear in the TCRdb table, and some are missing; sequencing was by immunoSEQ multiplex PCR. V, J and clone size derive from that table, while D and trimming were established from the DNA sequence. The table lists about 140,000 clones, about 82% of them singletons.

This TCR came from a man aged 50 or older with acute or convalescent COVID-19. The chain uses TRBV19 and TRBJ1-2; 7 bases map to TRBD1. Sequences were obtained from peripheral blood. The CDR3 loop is CASRETGNNYGYTF. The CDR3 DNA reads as TGTGCCAGTAGGGAGACAGGGAACAACTATGGCTACACCTTC. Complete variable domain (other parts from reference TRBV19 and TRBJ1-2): DGGITQSPKYLFRKEGQNVTLSCEQNLNHDAMYWYRQDPGQGLRLIYYSQIVNDFQKGDIAEGYSVSREKKESFPLTVTSAQKNPTAFYLCASRETGNNYGYTFGSGTRLTVV.